These 19 T cell receptor beta chains share one sample of origin, sequenced in a study of radiation and T cells in renal cell carcinoma. Sequenced by immunoSEQ multiplex PCR; TCRdb stores in-frame clones only, minus some. The table has about 150,000 clones, roughly 86% seen once. Stated time point: blood 2 weeks post-SBRT. Treatment indicated: 15 Gy SBRT to primary tumor, nephrectomy 4 weeks later. The sample was blood, taken from a patient whose treatment included radiotherapy and nephrectomy. The receptors here all came from a woman between 50 and 59 years old with renal cell carcinoma.

The V call is TRBV7-2, the J call TRBJ1-2, with no clear D. From germline, CDR1 is SGHTA and CDR2 FQGNSA. The CDR3 length is 13 residues. V was trimmed by 5 bases and J by 3 bases, leaving 10 bases between them. CDR3 loop: CASSPRGDYGYTF. As DNA, the CDR3 is TGTGCCAGCAGCCCACGGGGTGACTATGGCTACACCTTC.

V gene TRBV7-2 combines with J gene TRBJ1-4; 9 bases fit TRBD1. Germline lookup yields CDR1 SGHTA and CDR2 FQGNSA. This CDR3 contains 14 residues. V lost 4 bases and J lost 5; bases outside the gene matches: 2. The CDR3 spells CASSSGQGNEKLFF. In DNA, the CDR3 is TGTGCCAGCAGCTCGGGACAGGGCAATGAAAAACTGTTTTTT. Based on the CDR3 plus reference TRBV7-2 and TRBJ1-4, the full variable domain is GAGVSQSPSNKVTEKGKDVELRCDPISGHTALYWYRQSLGQGLEFLIYFQGNSAPDKSGLPSDRFSAERTGGSVSTLTIQRTQQEDSAVYLCASSSGQGNEKLFFGSGTQLSVL.

The genes are TRBV2 and TRBJ1-2, with D tentatively TRBD1 (5 bases). This CDR3 region has 12 residues. The V end lost 6 bases, the J end lost 5 bases, and 10 bases lay between the germline ends. CDR1 SNHLY and CDR2 FYNNEI come from the germline V gene. CDR3 amino acids: CASRGGTYGYTF. The DNA for the CDR3 is TGTGCCAGCAGGGGGGGTACTTATGGCTACACCTTC. The complete variable domain, with remaining parts taken from reference TRBV2 and TRBJ1-2, reads EPEVTQTPSHQVTQMGQEVILRCVPISNHLYFYWYRQILGQKVEFLVSFYNNEISEKSEIFDDQFSVERPDGSNFTLKIRSTKLEDSAMYFCASRGGTYGYTFGSGTRLTVV.

This chain uses TRBV19 with TRBJ2-6; the D is unclear. V was shortened by 10 bases and J by 4 bases, with 8 bases between the two germline ends. The CDR3 loop spans 12 amino acids. CDR1 LNHDA and CDR2 SQIVND come from the germline V gene (reference sequence). The CDR3 DNA follows: TGTGCCACCAAAGGGGGGGCCAACGTCCTGACTTTC. It is translated as CATKGGANVLTF.

The sample holds one count of this clone. The chain recombines TRBV18 with TRBJ1-4; the D gene is possibly TRBD1 (6 bases). Germline V lookup: CDR1 KGHSH, CDR2 LQKENI. The CDR3 is made up of 15 amino acids. With 0 bases removed from V and 6 bases from J, the gap between germline ends came to 11 bases. CDR3 nucleotide sequence: TGTGCCAGCTCACCACCGGCAGGGGCGGATGAAAAACTGTTTTTT. Its translation: CASSPPAGADEKLFF.

The chain is built from TRBV7-6 and TRBJ1-1, with unresolved D. V was cut by 2 bases and J by 0 bases, with 10 bases left in between. This CDR3 spans 15 amino acids. CDR1 SGHVS and CDR2 FNYEAQ come from the germline V gene. Here the CDR3 DNA reads TGTGCCAGCAGCTTACAGACGATCATGAACACTGAAGCTTTCTTT. Residues: CASSLQTIMNTEAFF.

This clone was observed a few times. The chain's CDR3 is CASSEPRGDRAGNTIYF. Written as DNA, the CDR3 is TGTGCCAGCAGTGAACCACGAGGTGACAGGGCTGGAAACACCATATATTTT. This sequence joins TRBV9 and TRBJ1-3; 7 bases align to TRBD1. The germline V gene has CDR1 SGDLS and CDR2 YYNGEE. J lost 2 bases, V lost 5 bases, and 13 bases had no gene match. This CDR3 is 17 amino acids long.

The gene calls are TRBV9 and TRBJ2-3; a weak D match, TRBD1 (5 bases). CDR1 is SGDLS, CDR2 YYNGEE, per germline. CDR3 length equals 16 residues. The germline V and J ends were trimmed by 1 base and 1 base, with 13 bases remaining between them. CDR3: CASSVQGRLGTDTQYF. DNA of the CDR3: TGTGCCAGCAGCGTACAGGGTAGGTTGGGCACAGATACGCAGTATTTT.

This chain connects TRBV14 to TRBJ1-6, with D uncertain. V was shortened by 1 base and J by 0 bases, with 10 bases between the two germline ends. The CDR3 contains 17 residues. Germline V gives CDR1 SGHDN, CDR2 FVKESK. The CDR3 sequence is CASSQGSTNSYNSPLHF. The CDR3 nucleotides are TGTGCCAGCAGCCAAGGATCTACAAACTCCTATAATTCACCCCTCCACTTT. Variable domain in full (rest from reference TRBV14 and TRBJ1-6): EAGVTQFPSHSVIEKGQTVTLRCDPISGHDNLYWYRRVMGKEIKFLLHFVKESKQDESGMPNNRFLAERTGGTYSTLKVQPAELEDSGVYFCASSQGSTNSYNSPLHFGNGTRLTVT.

This CDR3 reads CASSYSGSSYEQYF. The CDR3, as DNA: TGTGCCAGCAGTTACTCCGGGAGCTCCTACGAGCAGTACTTC. The V gene is TRBV6-5, the J gene TRBJ2-7, with D maybe TRBD2 (6 bases). The V gene's germline CDR1 is MNHEY and CDR2 SVGAGI. The CDR3 runs 14 residues. The V end lost 0 bases, the J end lost 0 bases, and 6 bases lay between the germline ends.

The V call is TRBV19, the J call TRBJ1-1; D is unresolved. This CDR3 spans 13 amino acids. The V end was cut by 5 bases, the J end by 1 base, with 8 bases between. Germline V CDR1 and CDR2: LNHDA, SQIVND (reference sequence). The CDR3: CASSATANTEAFF. CDR3 in DNA: TGTGCCAGTAGTGCAACAGCGAACACTGAAGCTTTCTTT.

CDR3 DNA sequence: TGTGCCAGCAGGCGGACTTCCTTCGTCGTTGAGACCCAGTACTTC. Translation gives CASRRTSFVVETQYF. This sequence joins TRBV6-5 and TRBJ2-5; a possible D gene is TRBD2 (5 bases). This CDR3 is 15 amino acids long. Trimming removed 6 bases at V and 5 bases at J, with 19 bases between. Germline-derived CDR1 and CDR2 are MNHEY and SVGAGI.

J is TRBJ1-1 and V is TRBV6-1; no reliable D call. Trimming stripped 6 bases from V and 1 base from J, with 15 bases between. Germline V CDR1 and CDR2: MNHNS, SASEGT. The CDR3 is made up of 15 amino acids. The CDR3 sequence: CASRRGDSPNTEAFF. The CDR3 DNA reads TGTGCCAGCAGACGCGGGGATTCTCCGAACACTGAAGCTTTCTTT.

The J gene is TRBJ1-6, the V gene TRBV30, with a weak D call TRBD1 (5 bases). The CDR3 spans 13 residues. Trimming removed 3 bases at V and 6 bases at J, with 9 bases between. Germline V gene lookup returns CDR1 GTSNPN and CDR2 SVGIG (reference sequence). CDR3 region: CAWRGPFNSPLHF. The CDR3 DNA sequence: TGTGCCTGGAGGGGACCCTTTAATTCACCCCTCCACTTT.

V is TRBV4-2 and J is TRBJ2-7; D is uncertain. V gave up 4 bases and J gave up 2 bases, with 9 bases separating them. Germline CDR1 and CDR2: LGHNA and YNFKEQ. CDR3 length: 13 residues. CDR3 region: CASSPAQTYEQYF. As DNA, the CDR3 is TGTGCCAGCAGCCCAGCACAAACCTACGAGCAGTACTTC.

This chain links TRBV27 with TRBJ2-1; 10 bases are shared with TRBD1. V shed 6 bases and J 8 bases; nucleotides not matched to a gene: 10. The CDR3 is 15 residues long. From germline, CDR1 is MNHEY and CDR2 SMNVEV (reference sequence). For the CDR3, the DNA is TGTGCCAGCAGATCATTGGGACAGGGGCTTGATGAGCAGTTCTTC. This gives the protein CASRSLGQGLDEQFF.

The chain is built from TRBV7-9 and TRBJ2-7; perhaps TRBD1 as D (6 bases). This CDR3 region has 12 residues. The V gene lost 5 bases and the J gene lost 2 bases, with 7 bases spanning the gap. Germline CDR1 is SEHNR and CDR2 is FQNEAQ (reference sequence). The CDR3 DNA sequence: TGTGCCAGCAGCCAGGGGCCCTACGAGCAGTACTTC. Translated, it gives CASSQGPYEQYF. Filled out from reference TRBV7-9 and TRBJ2-7, the complete variable domain reads DTGVSQNPRHKITKRGQNVTFRCDPISEHNRLYWYRQTLGQGPEFLTYFQNEAQLEKSRLLSDRFSAERPKGSFSTLEIQRTEQGDSAMYLCASSQGPYEQYFGPGTRLTVT.

CDR3 residues: CASSRGVGSPLHF. The CDR3 DNA follows: TGCGCCAGCAGTCGAGGGGTCGGATCACCCCTCCACTTT. V usage is TRBV10-1 and J usage is TRBJ1-6; tentative D call: TRBD1 (5 bases). CDR1 and CDR2 from the germline V gene are WNHNN and SYGVQD (reference sequence). This CDR3 spans 13 amino acids. Trimming left V 5 bases short and J 10 bases short, with 12 bases between.

The rearrangement links TRBV9 to TRBJ1-2, with D possibly matching TRBD1 (6 bases). The CDR3 has 15 residues. V was cut by 4 bases and J by 6 bases, with 19 bases left in between. Germline V gene lookup returns CDR1 SGDLS and CDR2 YYNGEE. The CDR3 DNA sequence: TGTGCCAGCAGCCCCAGCCCAGGGGATTTGGATGGCTACACCTTC. Its protein product is CASSPSPGDLDGYTF.